This is a list of T cell receptor beta chains from one sample in a study of blood T cells in healthy people across ages. In TCRdb, the 5' RACE reads were re-called with MiXCR into one record per CDR3 protein. The table lists approximately 790,000 distinct CDR3 sequences, less than 80% of them singletons. Sequencing used blood. These receptors came from a man aged 25 to 45 in good health. Both conserved end residues are part of each CDR3. Each record gives: V gene, J gene, CDR3 protein.

>TRBV7-2|TRBJ1-5
CASSLEQRQPQHF
>TRBV20-1|TRBJ2-5
CSARSEQSNGLLQETQYF
>TRBV20-1|TRBJ1-2
CSATGTDDYGYTF
>TRBV7-9|TRBJ1-2
CASSSSGAGWYGYTF
>TRBV12-3/TRBV12-4|TRBJ2-4
CASRETGGAKNIQYF
>TRBV20-1|TRBJ2-5
CSARPASGGLKTQYF
>TRBV7-2|TRBJ2-1
CASQRGGYNEQFF
>TRBV6-2/TRBV6-3|TRBJ2-1
CASSYFSGTGDEQFF
>TRBV7-9|TRBJ2-7
CASSFPGTGPSYEQYF
>TRBV29-1|TRBJ1-4
CSVEDRGEKLFF
>TRBV9|TRBJ2-3
CASSQTGTGPSTDTQYF
>TRBV5-1|.
CASSLGGQGLAYEQYF
>TRBV7-3|TRBJ2-2
CASSLTMGYTGELFF
>TRBV4-3|TRBJ2-3
CASSLGTADTQYF
>TRBV29-1|TRBJ2-5
CSVLIITRTPSGGAQETQYF
>TRBV7-8|TRBJ2-5
CASSYSRAPRGETQYF
>TRBV28|TRBJ2-7
CASSFTGVPNYEQYF
>TRBV27|TRBJ2-1
CAGSLERADEQFF
>TRBV12-3/TRBV12-4|TRBJ2-2
CASSLVRGRITGELFF
>TRBV7-9|TRBJ1-2
CASSSEGYGYTF
>TRBV15|TRBJ2-6
CATSRDPGRVLTF
>TRBV20-1|TRBJ2-1
CSARDNRERSEQFF
>TRBV7-9|TRBJ2-1
CASSSTVGEQFF
>TRBV30|TRBJ1-1
CAWSPSEDTEAFF
>TRBV20-1|TRBJ2-7
CSARDGLAAYEQYF